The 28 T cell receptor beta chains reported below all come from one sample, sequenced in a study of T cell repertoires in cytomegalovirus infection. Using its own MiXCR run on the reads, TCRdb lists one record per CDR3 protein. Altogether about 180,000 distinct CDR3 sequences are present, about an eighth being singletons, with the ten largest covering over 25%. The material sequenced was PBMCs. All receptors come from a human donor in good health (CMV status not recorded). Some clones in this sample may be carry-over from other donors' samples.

CDR3 loop: CASGSGSRGDANTGELFF. For the CDR3, the DNA is TGTGCTAGTGGTTCCGGTTCCAGGGGGGACGCGAACACCGGGGAGCTGTTTTTT. The chain couples TRBV12-5 to TRBJ2-2, with TRBD1 as a possible D gene (7 bases). This CDR3 comprises 18 residues. Germline CDR1 reads LGHNT; CDR2 reads FRNRAP. V was trimmed by 4 bases and J by 0 bases, leaving 18 bases between them.

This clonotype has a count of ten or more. The CDR3 region has the DNA TGTGCCAGCAGTCCCCGGACAGGGAGAGGCTACACCTTC. It is translated as CASSPRTGRGYTF. The chain carries TRBV28 and TRBJ1-2, with 8 positions matching TRBD1. Germline V lookup: CDR1 MDHEN, CDR2 SYDVKM. The CDR3 is 13 amino acids. V was pared by 5 bases and J by 8 bases, with 7 bases of the junction left unmatched.

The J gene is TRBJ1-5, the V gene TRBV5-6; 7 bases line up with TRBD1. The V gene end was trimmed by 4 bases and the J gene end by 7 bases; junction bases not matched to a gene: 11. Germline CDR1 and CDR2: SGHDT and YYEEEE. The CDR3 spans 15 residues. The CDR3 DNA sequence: TGTGCCAGCAGCGGAAGACAGGGACTTGACCAGCCCCAGCATTTT. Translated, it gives CASSGRQGLDQPQHF.

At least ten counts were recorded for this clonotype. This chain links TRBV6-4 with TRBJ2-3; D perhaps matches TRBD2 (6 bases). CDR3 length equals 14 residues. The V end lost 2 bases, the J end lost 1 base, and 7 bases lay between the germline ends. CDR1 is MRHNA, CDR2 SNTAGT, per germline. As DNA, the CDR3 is TGTGCCAGCAGTGACGCTAGCGGCACAGATACGCAGTATTTT. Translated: CASSDASGTDTQYF.

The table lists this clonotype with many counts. The CDR3 DNA reads TGTGCCATCAGCTTTAGCGGGAGCGCGGCAGAGACCCAGTACTTC. It codes for CAISFSGSAAETQYF. The chain links TRBV10-3 to TRBJ2-5; the match to TRBD2 covers 9 bases. The length of the CDR3 is 15 residues. Germline assignment: CDR1 ENHRY and CDR2 SYGVKD. The trim removed 6 bases at V and 4 bases at J, leaving 9 bases unmatched.

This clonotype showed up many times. In nucleotides, the CDR3 is TGTGCCAGCAGCTCCACAGGGGAGCCAGCTTTCTTT. It specifies CASSSTGEPAFF. V is TRBV7-9 and J is TRBJ1-1; 7 positions match TRBD1. Germline loops: CDR1 SEHNR, CDR2 FQNEAQ (reference sequence). Trimming cost V 4 bases and J 10 bases; bases outside gene matches: 6. This CDR3 contains 12 residues. Filled out from reference TRBV7-9 and TRBJ1-1, the complete variable domain reads DTGVSQNPRHKITKRGQNVTFRCDPISEHNRLYWYRQTLGQGPEFLTYFQNEAQLEKSRLLSDRFSAERPKGSFSTLEIQRTEQGDSAMYLCASSSTGEPAFFGQGTRLTVV.

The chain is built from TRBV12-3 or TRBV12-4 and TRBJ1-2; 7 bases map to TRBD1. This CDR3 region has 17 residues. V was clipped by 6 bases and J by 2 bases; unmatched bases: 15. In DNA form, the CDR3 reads TGTGCCAGCAGGTTTACCGGAATTCCGGGACAGAACTATGGCTACACCTTC. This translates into CASRFTGIPGQNYGYTF.

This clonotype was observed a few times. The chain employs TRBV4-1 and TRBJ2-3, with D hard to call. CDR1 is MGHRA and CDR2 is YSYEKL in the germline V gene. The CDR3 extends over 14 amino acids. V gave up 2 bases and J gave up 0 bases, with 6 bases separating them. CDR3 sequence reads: CASSQIRSTDTQYF. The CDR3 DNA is TGCGCCAGCAGCCAAATCAGAAGCACAGATACGCAGTATTTT.

The CDR3 protein is CASSYLRPGWSYEQYF. CDR3 nucleotide sequence: TGTGCCAGCAGTTACCTGCGGCCAGGATGGTCCTACGAGCAGTACTTC. V gene TRBV6-6 combines with J gene TRBJ2-7; the D is unclear. The V gene lost 2 bases and the J gene lost 1 base, with 15 bases spanning the gap. Germline V CDR1 and CDR2: MNHNY, SVGAGI (reference sequence). The length of the CDR3 is 16 residues.

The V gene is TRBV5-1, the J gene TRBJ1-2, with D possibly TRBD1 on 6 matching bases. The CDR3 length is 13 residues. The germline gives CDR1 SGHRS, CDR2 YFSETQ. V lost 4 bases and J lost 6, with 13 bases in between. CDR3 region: CASSQDRNHGYTF. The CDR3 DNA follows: TGCGCCAGCAGCCAAGACAGGAACCATGGCTACACCTTC. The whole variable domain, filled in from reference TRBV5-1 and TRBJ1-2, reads KAGVTQTPRYLIKTRGQQVTLSCSPISGHRSVSWYQQTPGQGLQFLFEYFSETQRNKGNFPGRFSGRQFSNSRSEMNVSTLELGDSALYLCASSQDRNHGYTFGSGTRLTVV.

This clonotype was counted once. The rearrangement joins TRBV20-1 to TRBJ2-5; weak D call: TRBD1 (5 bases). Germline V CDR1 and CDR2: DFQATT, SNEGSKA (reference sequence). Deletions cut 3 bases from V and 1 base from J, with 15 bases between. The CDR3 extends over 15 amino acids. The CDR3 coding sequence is TGCAGTGCTAGTCCTCCCCGTGGGGCCCAAGAGACCCAGTACTTC. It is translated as CSASPPRGAQETQYF.

The CDR3: CSALDSGGYTF. CDR3 DNA sequence: TGCAGCGCATTGGACAGCGGTGGCTACACCTTC. The chain carries TRBV29-1 and TRBJ1-2, with D tentatively TRBD1 (6 bases). Germline V lookup: CDR1 SQVTM, CDR2 ANQGSEA. This CDR3 is 11 amino acids long. V lost 7 bases, J lost 7 bases, and 13 bases lay in between. The complete variable domain, with remaining parts taken from reference TRBV29-1 and TRBJ1-2, reads SAVISQKPSRDICQRGTSLTIQCQVDSQVTMMFWYRQQPGQSLTLIATANQGSEATYESGFVIDKFPISRPNLTFSTLTVSNMSPEDSSIYLCSALDSGGYTFGSGTRLTVV.

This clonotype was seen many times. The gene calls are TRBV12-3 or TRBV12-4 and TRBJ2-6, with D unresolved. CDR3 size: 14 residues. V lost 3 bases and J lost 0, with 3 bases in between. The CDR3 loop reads CASSFTSGANVLTF. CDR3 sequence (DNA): TGTGCCAGCAGTTTTACCTCTGGGGCCAACGTCCTGACTTTC.

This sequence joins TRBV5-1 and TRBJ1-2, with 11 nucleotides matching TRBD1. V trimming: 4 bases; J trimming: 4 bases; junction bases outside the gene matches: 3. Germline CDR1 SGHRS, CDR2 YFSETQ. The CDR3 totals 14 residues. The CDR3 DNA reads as TGCGCCAGCAGCCCCGGACAGGGGGCCTATGGCTACACCTTC. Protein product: CASSPGQGAYGYTF.

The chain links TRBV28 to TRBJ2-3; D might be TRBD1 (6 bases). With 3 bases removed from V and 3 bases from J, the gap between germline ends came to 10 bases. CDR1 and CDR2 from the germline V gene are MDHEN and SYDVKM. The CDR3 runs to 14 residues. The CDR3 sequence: CASSFGQGTDTQYF. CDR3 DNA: TGTGCCAGCAGTTTCGGGCAGGGGACAGATACGCAGTATTTT. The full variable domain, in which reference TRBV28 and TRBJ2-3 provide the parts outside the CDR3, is DVKVTQSSRYLVKRTGEKVFLECVQDMDHENMFWYRQDPGLGLRLIYFSYDVKMKEKGDIPEGYSVSREKKERFSLILESASTNQTSMYLCASSFGQGTDTQYFGPGTRLTVL.

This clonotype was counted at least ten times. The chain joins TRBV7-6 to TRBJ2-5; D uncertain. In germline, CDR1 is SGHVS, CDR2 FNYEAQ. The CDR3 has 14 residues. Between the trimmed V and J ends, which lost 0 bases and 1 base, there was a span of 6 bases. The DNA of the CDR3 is TGTGCCAGCAGCTTAGCAGACGGCCAAGAGACCCAGTACTTC. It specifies CASSLADGQETQYF.

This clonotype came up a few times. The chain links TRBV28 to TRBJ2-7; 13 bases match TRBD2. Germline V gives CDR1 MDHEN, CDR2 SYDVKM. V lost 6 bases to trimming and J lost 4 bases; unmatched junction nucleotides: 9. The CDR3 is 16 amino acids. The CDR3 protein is CASRMGLAGSTYEQYF. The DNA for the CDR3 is TGTGCCAGCAGAATGGGACTAGCGGGATCAACTTACGAGCAGTACTTC.

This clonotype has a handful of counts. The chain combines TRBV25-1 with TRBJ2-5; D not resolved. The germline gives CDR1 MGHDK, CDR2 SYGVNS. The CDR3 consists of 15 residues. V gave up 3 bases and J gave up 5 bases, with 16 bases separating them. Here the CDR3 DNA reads TGTGCCAGCAGTGACCCGGCCTTAGGTACGGAGACCCAGTACTTC. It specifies CASSDPALGTETQYF.

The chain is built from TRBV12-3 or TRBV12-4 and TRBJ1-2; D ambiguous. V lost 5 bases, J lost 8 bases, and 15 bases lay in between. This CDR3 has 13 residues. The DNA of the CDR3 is TGTGCCAGCAGTGCGGACGTCCCCCTGGGCTACACCTTC. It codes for CASSADVPLGYTF.

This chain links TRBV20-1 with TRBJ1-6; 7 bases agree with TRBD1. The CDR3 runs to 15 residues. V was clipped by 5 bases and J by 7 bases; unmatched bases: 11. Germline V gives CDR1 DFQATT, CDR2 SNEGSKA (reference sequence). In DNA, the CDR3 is TGCAGTGCTGGCCCCAGGGGGGGCCCGAATTCACCCCTCCACTTT. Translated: CSAGPRGGPNSPLHF.

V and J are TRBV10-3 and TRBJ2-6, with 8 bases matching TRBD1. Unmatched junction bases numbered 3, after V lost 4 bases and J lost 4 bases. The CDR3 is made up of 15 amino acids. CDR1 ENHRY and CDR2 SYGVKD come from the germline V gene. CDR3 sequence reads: CAISGQGTGANVLTF. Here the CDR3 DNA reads TGTGCCATCAGTGGACAGGGGACGGGGGCCAACGTCCTGACTTTC.

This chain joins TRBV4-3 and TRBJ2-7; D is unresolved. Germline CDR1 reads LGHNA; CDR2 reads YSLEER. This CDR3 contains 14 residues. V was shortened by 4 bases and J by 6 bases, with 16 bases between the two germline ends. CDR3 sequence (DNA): TGCGCCAGCAGCCGTGCGGTAGAGGTTTCCGAGCAGTACTTC. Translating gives CASSRAVEVSEQYF.

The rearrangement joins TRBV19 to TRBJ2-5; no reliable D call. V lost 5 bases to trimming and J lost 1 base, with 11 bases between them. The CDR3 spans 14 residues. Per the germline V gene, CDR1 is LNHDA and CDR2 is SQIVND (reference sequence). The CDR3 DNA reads TGTGCCAGTAGTCCCGGCCTAGTCCAAGAGACCCAGTACTTC. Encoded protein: CASSPGLVQETQYF.

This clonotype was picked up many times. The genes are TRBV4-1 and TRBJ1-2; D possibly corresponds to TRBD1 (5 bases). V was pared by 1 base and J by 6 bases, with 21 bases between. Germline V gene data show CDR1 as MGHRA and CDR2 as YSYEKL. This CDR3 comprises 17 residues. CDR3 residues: CASSQVPPGFSLDGYTF. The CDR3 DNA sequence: TGCGCCAGCAGCCAAGTACCCCCAGGGTTTTCGCTCGATGGCTACACCTTC.

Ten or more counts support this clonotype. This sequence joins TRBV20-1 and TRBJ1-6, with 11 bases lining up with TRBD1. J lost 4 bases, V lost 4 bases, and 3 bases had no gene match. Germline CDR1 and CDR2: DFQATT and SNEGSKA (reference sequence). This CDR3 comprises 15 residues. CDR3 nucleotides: TGCAGTGCTACAGGGACAGGGGGGTATAATTCACCCCTCCACTTT. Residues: CSATGTGGYNSPLHF.

This CDR3 is CASSLQGAGETQYF. In nucleotides, the CDR3 is TGTGCCAGCAGTCTACAGGGAGCTGGGGAGACCCAGTACTTC. The genes are TRBV25-1 and TRBJ2-5; a weak D match, TRBD1 (6 bases). Trimming pared 5 bases from V and 5 bases from J, leaving 15 bases between. The V gene's germline CDR1 is MGHDK and CDR2 SYGVNS. The CDR3 is 14 residues long.

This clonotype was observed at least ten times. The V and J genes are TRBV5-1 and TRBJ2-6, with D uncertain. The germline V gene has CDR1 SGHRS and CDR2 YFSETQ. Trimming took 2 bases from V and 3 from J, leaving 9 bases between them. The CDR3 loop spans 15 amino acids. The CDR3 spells CASSFPASGANVLTF. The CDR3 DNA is TGCGCCAGCAGCTTTCCAGCAAGTGGGGCCAACGTCCTGACTTTC.

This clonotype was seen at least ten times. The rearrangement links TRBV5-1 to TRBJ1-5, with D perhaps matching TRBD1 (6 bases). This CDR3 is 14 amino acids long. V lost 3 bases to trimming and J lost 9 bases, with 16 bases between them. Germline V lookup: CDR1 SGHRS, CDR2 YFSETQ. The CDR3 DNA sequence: TGCGCCAGCAGCTACCAGGGGACGGGAGGGCCCCAGCATTTT. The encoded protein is CASSYQGTGGPQHF.